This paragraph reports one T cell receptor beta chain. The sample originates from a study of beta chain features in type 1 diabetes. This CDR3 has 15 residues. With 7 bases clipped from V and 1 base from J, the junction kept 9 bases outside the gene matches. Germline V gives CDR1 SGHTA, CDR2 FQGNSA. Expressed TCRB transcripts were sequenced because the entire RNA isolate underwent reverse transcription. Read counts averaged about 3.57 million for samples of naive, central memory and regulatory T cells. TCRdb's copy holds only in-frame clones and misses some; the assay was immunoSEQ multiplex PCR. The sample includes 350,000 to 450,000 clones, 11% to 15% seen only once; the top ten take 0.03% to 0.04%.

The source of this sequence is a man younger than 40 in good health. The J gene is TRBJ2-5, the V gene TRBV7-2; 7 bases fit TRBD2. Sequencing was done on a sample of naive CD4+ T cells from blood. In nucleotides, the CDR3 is TGTGCCAGCATCCTCCTAGGCGGGAGCCAAGAGACCCAGTACTTC. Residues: CASILLGGSQETQYF.